What follows are 14 T cell receptor beta chains derived from one specimen sequenced in a study of CD8+ T cells in alopecia areata. cDNA serving as the sequencing template came from extracted, reverse transcribed RNA. Method: immunoSEQ multiplex PCR; TCRdb's copy keeps in-frame clones and lacks some. The sample consists of more than 90,000 clones, approximately 38% of them appearing once. The sequenced material came from CD4+ T cells sorted from blood. These receptors all come from a human donor with alopecia areata.

This clone was seen only a few times. The CDR3, as DNA: TGTGCCAGCAGTCCACAGGGTTTTAGAAATACGCAGTATTTT. Translation gives CASSPQGFRNTQYF. The rearrangement uses TRBV2 and TRBJ2-3; D is possibly TRBD1 (6 bases). The CDR3 totals 14 residues. Deletions cut 5 bases from V and 7 bases from J, with 16 bases between. Germline loops: CDR1 SNHLY, CDR2 FYNNEI.

The chain carries TRBV29-1 and TRBJ2-3; 7 positions match TRBD1. After removal of 3 bases from V and 2 bases from J, the junction contained 5 bases not matched to a gene. Germline loops: CDR1 SQVTM, CDR2 ANQGSEA. The CDR3 has 14 amino acids. The CDR3 spells CSVDMGQTTDTQYF. The CDR3 DNA follows: TGCAGCGTTGACATGGGACAGACCACAGATACGCAGTATTTT.

As concerns this clone: Other nucleotide sequences in the sample specify the same CDR3. The genes are TRBV5-1 and TRBJ1-1, with D possibly matching TRBD1 (5 bases). Germline-derived CDR1 and CDR2 are SGHRS and YFSETQ. The CDR3 is 15 residues long. Deletions cut 4 bases from V and 4 bases from J, with 17 bases between. CDR3 residues: CASSPRPGGTTEAFF. DNA of the CDR3: TGCGCCAGCAGCCCTCGTCCCGGGGGGACCACTGAAGCTTTCTTT.

This clone was observed a handful of times. The V and J genes are TRBV4-1 and TRBJ1-1; tentatively, D is TRBD1 (6 bases). Germline-derived CDR1 and CDR2 are MGHRA and YSYEKL. This CDR3 spans 14 amino acids. V dropped 4 bases and J dropped 3 bases, with 12 bases sitting between them. The CDR3 spells CASSPQGWDTEAFF. CDR3 DNA sequence: TGCGCCAGCAGCCCGCAGGGGTGGGACACTGAAGCTTTCTTT.

The chain carries TRBV29-1 and TRBJ2-1, with 7 bases lining up with TRBD2. The junction had 12 bases not matched to a gene; V was cut back by 7 bases and J by 12 bases. The V gene's germline CDR1 is SQVTM and CDR2 ANQGSEA. The CDR3 extends over 12 amino acids. CDR3 amino acids: CSAQSAGELQFF. CDR3 sequence (DNA): TGCAGCGCTCAGTCTGCGGGAGAGCTGCAGTTCTTC.

This clone was picked up a small number of times. Here the CDR3 DNA reads TGTGCCAGCAGCTTAGGACAGGGCAATAGAGAGCAGTACTTC. Protein: CASSLGQGNREQYF. This chain uses TRBV7-9 with TRBJ2-7, with 7 bases aligning to TRBD1. From germline, CDR1 is SEHNR and CDR2 FQNEAQ (reference sequence). The CDR3 totals 14 residues. The J segment lost 7 bases and the V segment lost 1 base, leaving 7 bases of the junction unmatched.

The chain carries TRBV30 and TRBJ2-7; D is unclear. The CDR3 is 11 residues long. V was shortened by 5 bases and J by 7 bases, with 12 bases between the two germline ends. The V gene's germline CDR1 is GTSNPN and CDR2 SVGIG (reference sequence). DNA for the CDR3: TGTGCCTGGCATACCTTGGGGGAGCAGTACTTC. Translated, it gives CAWHTLGEQYF.

This clone was observed a handful of times. The chain couples TRBV30 to TRBJ2-7; TRBD1 aligns across 8 bases. The CDR3 extends over 15 amino acids. Germline assignment: CDR1 GTSNPN and CDR2 SVGIG (reference sequence). V gave up 5 bases and J gave up 0 bases; unmatched junction bases: 9. This CDR3 reads CAWAQLGQGSYEQYF. The CDR3 DNA reads TGTGCCTGGGCGCAACTAGGACAGGGCTCCTACGAGCAGTACTTC.

The sample holds a few counts of this clone. The chain recombines TRBV30 with TRBJ1-5, with D maybe TRBD1 (5 bases). The CDR3 has 13 residues. V lost 1 base, J lost 4 bases, and 8 bases lay in between. Germline V gene lookup returns CDR1 GTSNPN and CDR2 SVGIG (reference sequence). The CDR3, as DNA: TGTGCCTGGAGTGGACAGATTAATCAGCCCCAGCATTTT. The encoded protein is CAWSGQINQPQHF.

DNA of the CDR3: TGCAGCGTGTTTCTAGCGGCAGATACGCAGTATTTT. It yields the protein CSVFLAADTQYF. The chain uses TRBV29-1 and TRBJ2-3; 7 bases are a match to TRBD2. This CDR3 is built from 12 residues. The J segment lost 4 bases and the V segment lost 6 bases, leaving 4 bases of the junction unmatched. The germline V gene encodes CDR1 SQVTM and CDR2 ANQGSEA.

The chain uses TRBV7-2 and TRBJ2-3; D may be TRBD1 (5 bases). The CDR3 consists of 17 residues. V lost 0 bases, J lost 2 bases, and 15 bases lay in between. The germline CDR1 and CDR2 sequences are SGHTA and FQGNSA. CDR3 in amino acids: CASSLAGVTAFTDTQYF. The CDR3 DNA is TGTGCCAGCAGCTTAGCGGGTGTGACAGCCTTCACAGATACGCAGTATTTT.

This clone occurred once. The rearrangement joins TRBV4-2 to TRBJ1-2; TRBD1 might be the D (5 bases). CDR1 and CDR2 (germline): LGHNA, YNFKEQ. The V end lost 0 bases, the J end lost 3 bases, and 11 bases lay between the germline ends. The CDR3 sequence is 15 residues long. CDR3 nucleotides: TGTGCCAGCAGCCAAGATAGTTGGGGGGACTATGGCTACACCTTC. Translated: CASSQDSWGDYGYTF.

This clone turned up a few times. The chain combines TRBV7-3 with TRBJ2-3; D may correspond to TRBD1 or TRBD2 (5 bases each). The CDR3 loop spans 13 amino acids. Trimming cost V 5 bases and J 6 bases, with 12 bases left between them. Germline V gives CDR1 SGHTA, CDR2 FQGTGA. The CDR3 protein is CASSASEGDTQYF. Written as DNA, the CDR3 is TGTGCCAGCAGCGCCTCCGAGGGGGATACGCAGTATTTT.

This clone was recorded a few times. This chain joins TRBV4-1 and TRBJ2-4; D is undetermined. Trimming cost V 1 base and J 0 bases, with 10 bases left between them. Germline CDR1 reads MGHRA; CDR2 reads YSYEKL. This CDR3 is built from 16 residues. The DNA of the CDR3 is TGCGCCAGCAGCCAAGTTTTAGCTGGAGCCAAAAACATTCAGTACTTC. This translates into CASSQVLAGAKNIQYF.